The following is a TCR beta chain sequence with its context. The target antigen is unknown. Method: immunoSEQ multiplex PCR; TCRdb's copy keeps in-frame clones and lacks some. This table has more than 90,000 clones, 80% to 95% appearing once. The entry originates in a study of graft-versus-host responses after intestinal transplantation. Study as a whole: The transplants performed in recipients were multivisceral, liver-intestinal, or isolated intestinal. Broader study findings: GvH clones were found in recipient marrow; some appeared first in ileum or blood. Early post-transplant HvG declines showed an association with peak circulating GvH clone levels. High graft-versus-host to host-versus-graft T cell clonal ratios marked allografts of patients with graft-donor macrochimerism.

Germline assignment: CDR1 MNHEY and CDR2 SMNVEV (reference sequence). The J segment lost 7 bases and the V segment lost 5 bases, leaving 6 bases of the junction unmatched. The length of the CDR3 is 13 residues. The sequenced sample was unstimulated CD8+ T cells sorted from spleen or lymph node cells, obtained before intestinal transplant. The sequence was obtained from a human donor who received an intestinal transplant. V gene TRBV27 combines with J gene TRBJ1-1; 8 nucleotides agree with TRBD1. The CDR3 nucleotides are TGTGCCAGCAGTCTAATTGGGACAGGTGAAGCTTTCTTT. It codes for CASSLIGTGEAFF.